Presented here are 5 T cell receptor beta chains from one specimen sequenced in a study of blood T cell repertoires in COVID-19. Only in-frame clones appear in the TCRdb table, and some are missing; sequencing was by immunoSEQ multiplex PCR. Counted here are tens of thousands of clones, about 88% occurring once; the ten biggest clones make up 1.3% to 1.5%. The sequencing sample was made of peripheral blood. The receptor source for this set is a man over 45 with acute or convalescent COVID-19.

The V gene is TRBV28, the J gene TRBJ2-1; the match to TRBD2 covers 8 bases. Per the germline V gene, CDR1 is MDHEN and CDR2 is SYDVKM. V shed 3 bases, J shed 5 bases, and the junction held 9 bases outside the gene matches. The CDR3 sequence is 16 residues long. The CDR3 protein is CASSFERGPINNEQFF. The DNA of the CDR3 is TGTGCCAGCAGTTTCGAGCGGGGGCCCATAAACAATGAGCAGTTCTTC.

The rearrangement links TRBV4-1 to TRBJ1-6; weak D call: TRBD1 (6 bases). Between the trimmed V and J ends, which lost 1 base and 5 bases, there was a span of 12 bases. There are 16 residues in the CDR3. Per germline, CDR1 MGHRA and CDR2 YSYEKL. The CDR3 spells CASSQGQGIHNSPLHF. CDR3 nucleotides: TGCGCCAGCAGCCAAGGTCAGGGGATTCATAATTCACCCCTCCACTTT.

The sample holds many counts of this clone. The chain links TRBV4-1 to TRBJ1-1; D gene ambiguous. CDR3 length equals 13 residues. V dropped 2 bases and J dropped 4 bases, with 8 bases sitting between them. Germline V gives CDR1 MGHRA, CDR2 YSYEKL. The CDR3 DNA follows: TGCGCCAGCAGCCAACTACCCGGCACTGAAGCTTTCTTT. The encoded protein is CASSQLPGTEAFF.

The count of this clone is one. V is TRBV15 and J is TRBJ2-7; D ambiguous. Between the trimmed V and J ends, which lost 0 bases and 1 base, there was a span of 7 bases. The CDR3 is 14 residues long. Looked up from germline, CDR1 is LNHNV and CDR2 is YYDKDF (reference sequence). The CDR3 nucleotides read TGTGCCACCAGCAGAGATTTACGGTCCTACGAGCAGTACTTC. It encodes CATSRDLRSYEQYF.

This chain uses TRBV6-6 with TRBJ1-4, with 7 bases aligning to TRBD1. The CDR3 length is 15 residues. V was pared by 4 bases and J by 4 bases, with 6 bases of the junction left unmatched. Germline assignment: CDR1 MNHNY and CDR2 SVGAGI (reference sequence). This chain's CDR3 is CASSFLRDSNEKLFF. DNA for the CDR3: TGTGCCAGCAGTTTCCTCCGGGACAGTAATGAAAAACTGTTTTTT.